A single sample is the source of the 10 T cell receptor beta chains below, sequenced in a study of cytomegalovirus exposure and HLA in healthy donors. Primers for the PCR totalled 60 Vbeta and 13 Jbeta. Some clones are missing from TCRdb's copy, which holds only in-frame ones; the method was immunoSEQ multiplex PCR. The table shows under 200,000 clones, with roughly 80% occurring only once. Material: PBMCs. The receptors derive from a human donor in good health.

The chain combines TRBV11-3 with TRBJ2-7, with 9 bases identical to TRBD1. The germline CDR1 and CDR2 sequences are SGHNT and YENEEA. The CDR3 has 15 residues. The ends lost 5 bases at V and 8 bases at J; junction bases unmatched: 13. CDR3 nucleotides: TGTGCCAGCAGCAAGCCAGGGACAGGGCAGGGTAAGCAGTACTTC. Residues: CASSKPGTGQGKQYF.

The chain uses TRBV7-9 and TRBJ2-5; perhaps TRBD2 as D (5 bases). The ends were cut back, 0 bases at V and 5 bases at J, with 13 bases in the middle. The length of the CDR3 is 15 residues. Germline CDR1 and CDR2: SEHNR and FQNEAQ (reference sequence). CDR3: CASSLAVGDLETQYF. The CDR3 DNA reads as TGTGCCAGCAGCTTAGCCGTCGGGGATTTGGAGACCCAGTACTTC.

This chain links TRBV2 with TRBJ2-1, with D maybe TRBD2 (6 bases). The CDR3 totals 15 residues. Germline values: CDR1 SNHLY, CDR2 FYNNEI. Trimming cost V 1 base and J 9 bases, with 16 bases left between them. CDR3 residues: CASSEVVKRTIEQFF. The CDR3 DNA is TGTGCCAGCAGTGAAGTAGTCAAAAGGACTATTGAGCAGTTCTTC.

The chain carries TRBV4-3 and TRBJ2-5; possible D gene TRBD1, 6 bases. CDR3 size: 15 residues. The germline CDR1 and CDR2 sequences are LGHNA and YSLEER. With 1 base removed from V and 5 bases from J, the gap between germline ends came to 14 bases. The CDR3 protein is CASSQAWDKEETQYF. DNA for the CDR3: TGCGCCAGCAGCCAAGCCTGGGACAAGGAGGAGACCCAGTACTTC.

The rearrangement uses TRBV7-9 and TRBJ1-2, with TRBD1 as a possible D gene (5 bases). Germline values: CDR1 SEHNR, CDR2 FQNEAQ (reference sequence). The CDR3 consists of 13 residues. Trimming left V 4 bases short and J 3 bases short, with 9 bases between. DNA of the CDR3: TGTGCCAGCAGCTCGGACACCCACTATGGCTACACCTTC. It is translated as CASSSDTHYGYTF.

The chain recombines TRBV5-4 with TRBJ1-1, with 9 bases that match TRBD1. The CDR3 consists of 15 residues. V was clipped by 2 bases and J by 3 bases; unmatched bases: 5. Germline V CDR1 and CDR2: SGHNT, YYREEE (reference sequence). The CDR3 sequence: CASSFGQGRYTEAFF. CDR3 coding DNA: TGTGCCAGCAGCTTCGGACAGGGGAGGTACACTGAAGCTTTCTTT.

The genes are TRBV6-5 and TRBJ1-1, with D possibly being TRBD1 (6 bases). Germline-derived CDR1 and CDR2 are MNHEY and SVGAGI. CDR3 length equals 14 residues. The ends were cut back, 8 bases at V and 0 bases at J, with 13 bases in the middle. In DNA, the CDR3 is TGTGCCAGCGGGTCAGGGGCCTTGAACACTGAAGCTTTCTTT. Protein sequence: CASGSGALNTEAFF.

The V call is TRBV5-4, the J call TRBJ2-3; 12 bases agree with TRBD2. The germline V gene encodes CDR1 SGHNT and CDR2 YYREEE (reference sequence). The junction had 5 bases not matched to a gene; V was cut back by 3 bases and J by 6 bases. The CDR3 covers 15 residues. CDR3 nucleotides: TGTGCCAGCAGCTCCCTAGCGGGGGGGTCCGATACGCAGTATTTT. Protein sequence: CASSSLAGGSDTQYF.

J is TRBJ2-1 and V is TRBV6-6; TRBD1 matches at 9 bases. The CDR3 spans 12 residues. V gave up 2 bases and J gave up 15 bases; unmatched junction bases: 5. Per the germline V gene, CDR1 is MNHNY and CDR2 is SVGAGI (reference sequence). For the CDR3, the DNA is TGTGCCAGCAGTTACACTGACAGGGGGGTGTTCTTC. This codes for CASSYTDRGVFF.

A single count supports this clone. In DNA form, the CDR3 reads TGTGCCAGCAGTTGGGGCGGTAACACTGAAGCTTTCTTT. Amino acids: CASSWGGNTEAFF. This chain connects TRBV6-6 to TRBJ1-1, with D tentatively TRBD1 (5 bases). The V end was cut by 4 bases, the J end by 2 bases, with 8 bases between. Germline V gene lookup returns CDR1 MNHNY and CDR2 SVGAGI (reference sequence). This CDR3 is 13 amino acids long.